This passage covers 10 T cell receptor beta chains from one sample sequenced in a study of blood T cell repertoires in COVID-19. Sequencing used immunoSEQ multiplex PCR; TCRdb keeps in-frame clones, though not all of them. The sample lists roughly 50,000 clones, around nine tenths occurring once. What was sequenced was peripheral blood. These receptors were obtained from a woman aged 55-70 years with active COVID-19.

The chain has TRBV4-1 and TRBJ1-2; D is unclear. V dropped 2 bases and J dropped 5 bases, with 15 bases sitting between them. The CDR3 totals 15 residues. Germline loops: CDR1 MGHRA, CDR2 YSYEKL. Here the CDR3 reads CASSQTRGSHYGYTF. The CDR3 bases are TGCGCCAGCAGCCAAACCCGTGGGAGCCATTATGGCTACACCTTC.

This rearrangement joins TRBV5-1 to TRBJ2-7, with unresolved D. Per the germline V gene, CDR1 is SGHRS and CDR2 is YFSETQ. V lost 6 bases and J lost 0, with 13 bases in between. The CDR3 extends over 14 amino acids. The CDR3 region has the DNA TGCGCCAGCAAATTAGACACCACCTCCTACGAGCAGTACTTC. Amino acid sequence: CASKLDTTSYEQYF.

The chain employs TRBV10-2 and TRBJ1-2; weak D call: TRBD1 (5 bases). Trimming pared 2 bases from V and 4 bases from J, leaving 17 bases between. This CDR3 contains 16 residues. Germline lookup yields CDR1 WSHSY and CDR2 SAAADI. The CDR3: CASSEETDIPIYGYTF. Here the CDR3 DNA reads TGCGCCAGCAGTGAGGAGACAGACATCCCGATCTATGGCTACACCTTC.

The rearrangement links TRBV27 to TRBJ1-4; no reliable D call. The germline V gene encodes CDR1 MNHEY and CDR2 SMNVEV (reference sequence). The CDR3 is 16 residues long. Trimming left V 7 bases short and J 5 bases short, with 20 bases between. CDR3 loop: CASTPHVGVSNEKLFF. CDR3 sequence (DNA): TGTGCCAGCACCCCTCACGTCGGGGTCAGCAATGAAAAACTGTTTTTT. Filled out from reference TRBV27 and TRBJ1-4, the complete variable domain reads EAQVTQNPRYLITVTGKKLTVTCSQNMNHEYMSWYRQDPGLGLRQIYYSMNVEVTDKGDVPEGYKVSRKEKRNFPLILESPSPNQTSLYFCASTPHVGVSNEKLFFGSGTQLSVL.

The gene calls are TRBV13 and TRBJ1-2; D ambiguous. Germline CDR1 and CDR2: PRHDT and FYEKMQ (reference sequence). Trimming removed 5 bases from V and 6 bases from J, with 10 bases in between. The CDR3 runs to 12 residues. The CDR3: CASSLFSDGYTF. The CDR3, as DNA: TGTGCCAGCAGCCTGTTTAGCGATGGCTACACCTTC.

The chain joins TRBV20-1 to TRBJ2-3, with 10 bases that match TRBD2. The CDR3 totals 17 residues. Looked up from germline, CDR1 is DFQATT and CDR2 is SNEGSKA (reference sequence). V shed 3 bases, J shed 0 bases, and the junction held 9 bases outside the gene matches. The CDR3 region has the DNA TGCAGTGCTAGTACAGGGACTAGCGACTCAAGCACAGATACGCAGTATTTT. Encoded protein: CSASTGTSDSSTDTQYF.

This clone was seen a single time. CDR3 nucleotide sequence: TGTGCCAGCAGCTTGGCCCCCACTAGCGGGGGAGAGACCCAGTACTTC. As protein: CASSLAPTSGGETQYF. This chain connects TRBV5-4 to TRBJ2-5; TRBD2 aligns across 11 bases. The CDR3 consists of 16 residues. CDR1 and CDR2 from the germline V gene are SGHNT and YYREEE (reference sequence). The V segment lost 0 bases and the J segment 4 bases; nucleotides outside the gene matches: 5.

V and J are TRBV2 and TRBJ2-1; tentative D call: TRBD2 (5 bases). The CDR3 spans 16 residues. V was cut by 10 bases and J by 2 bases, with 21 bases left in between. Germline V gene data show CDR1 as SNHLY and CDR2 as FYNNEI. The CDR3 here is CAKVGFRGAPYNEQFF. DNA of the CDR3: TGTGCCAAAGTCGGTTTTCGGGGAGCGCCCTACAATGAGCAGTTCTTC.

This clone has a single count. The chain combines TRBV10-3 with TRBJ1-2; possibly TRBD1 for D (5 bases). The germline V gene has CDR1 ENHRY and CDR2 SYGVKD. Trimming removed 0 bases from V and 8 bases from J, with 10 bases in between. The CDR3 loop spans 13 amino acids. The CDR3 DNA reads as TGTGCCATCAGTGAGTCTCTAGGGGTCGGCTACACCTTC. Translation gives CAISESLGVGYTF.

The chain couples TRBV5-6 to TRBJ1-4; a possible D gene is TRBD1 (6 bases). The V and J ends lost 4 bases and 5 bases respectively, with 18 bases between them. This CDR3 is built from 16 residues. Looked up from germline, CDR1 is SGHDT and CDR2 is YYEEEE. This chain's CDR3 is CASSRYGQILNEKLFF. CDR3 coding DNA: TGTGCCAGCAGCCGATATGGACAGATACTAAATGAAAAACTGTTTTTT.